These T cell receptor beta chains were read from a single sample in a study of metastatic and nonmetastatic thyroid tumors. MiXCR was used by TCRdb to re-call the PCR reads. In the table there are 3,200 or so clones, around 33% of which are singletons. Material: adjacent normal tissue. The receptor set was obtained from a female donor with papillary thyroid cancer or a benign thyroid nodule (not recorded which). Some clones in this sample may be carry-over from other donors' samples. CDR3s include the opening cysteine and the closing phenylalanine or tryptophan. A D gene is named only where the DNA matches it firmly. Only part of the rows carry a size: once, few, many, or a class if the clone is expanded.

d_gene: .
abundance: .
j_gene: TRBJ2-3
v_gene: TRBV20-1
CDR3aa: CSATPRGASADTQYF
CDR3nt: TGCAGTGCAACCCCCAGGGGGGCAAGTGCAGATACGCAGTATTTT

d_gene: TRBD1
abundance: .
j_gene: TRBJ1-5
v_gene: TRBV2
CDR3aa: CASSAYRGENQPQHF
CDR3nt: TGTGCCAGCAGTGCATACAGGGGCGAAAATCAGCCCCAGCATTTT

d_gene: TRBD1
abundance: medium-sized
j_gene: TRBJ1-1
v_gene: TRBV29-1
CDR3aa: CSVDRGGTEAFF
CDR3nt: TGCAGCGTTGACAGGGGGGGCACTGAAGCTTTCTTT

d_gene: .
abundance: large
j_gene: TRBJ2-3
v_gene: TRBV6-4
CDR3aa: CASSDRETDTQYF
CDR3nt: TGTGCCAGCAGTGACAGAGAGACAGATACGCAGTATTTT

d_gene: .
abundance: .
j_gene: TRBJ2-5
v_gene: TRBV28
CDR3aa: CASSLTAATSQETQYF
CDR3nt: TGTGCCAGCAGTTTAACGGCAGCCACTTCCCAAGAGACCCAGTACTTC

d_gene: .
abundance: few
j_gene: TRBJ1-6
v_gene: TRBV27
CDR3aa: CASSFRGRVNSPLHF
CDR3nt: TGTGCCAGCAGTTTTAGGGGTCGGGTTAATTCACCCCTCCACTTT

d_gene: TRBD2
abundance: few
j_gene: TRBJ2-7
v_gene: TRBV6-1
CDR3aa: CASTYTTSGSTHEQYF
CDR3nt: TGTGCCAGCACCTACACAACTAGCGGGAGTACTCACGAGCAGTACTTC

d_gene: .
abundance: .
j_gene: TRBJ2-3
v_gene: TRBV20-1
CDR3aa: CSVDTRESSDTQYF
CDR3nt: TGCAGTGTCGATACCCGGGAGAGCTCAGATACGCAGTATTTT

d_gene: .
abundance: .
j_gene: TRBJ2-7
v_gene: TRBV20-1
CDR3aa: CSAGRREQYF
CDR3nt: TGCAGTGCTGGCCGGCGCGAGCAGTACTTC

d_gene: .
abundance: .
j_gene: TRBJ1-2
v_gene: TRBV12-3/TRBV12-4
CDR3aa: CASSLGDTYGYTF
CDR3nt: TGTGCCAGCAGTTTAGGGGACACCTATGGCTACACCTTC

d_gene: TRBD2
abundance: .
j_gene: TRBJ2-1
v_gene: TRBV28
CDR3aa: CASSYSRERAGGWDEQFF
CDR3nt: TGTGCCAGCAGTTACTCCCGCGAGCGGGCGGGAGGGTGGGATGAGCAGTTCTTC

d_gene: .
abundance: .
j_gene: TRBJ1-2
v_gene: TRBV6-2/TRBV6-3
CDR3aa: CASSYREEDSYTF
CDR3nt: TGTGCCAGCAGTTACAGGGAGGAGGATAGCTACACCTTC

d_gene: .
abundance: .
j_gene: TRBJ1-1
v_gene: TRBV19
CDR3aa: CASTSKGDIFDTEAFF
CDR3nt: TGTGCCAGTACCTCAAAGGGGGACATTTTCGACACTGAAGCTTTCTTT

d_gene: .
abundance: once
j_gene: TRBJ2-7
v_gene: TRBV5-1
CDR3aa: CASSLSAGNYEQYF
CDR3nt: TGCGCCAGCAGCTTGTCCGCAGGCAACTACGAGCAGTACTTC

d_gene: .
abundance: .
j_gene: TRBJ2-2
v_gene: TRBV5-1
CDR3aa: CASSFRGTDTGELFF
CDR3nt: TGCGCCAGCAGCTTCAGGGGTACGGACACCGGGGAGCTGTTTTTT

d_gene: .
abundance: .
j_gene: TRBJ2-6
v_gene: TRBV2
CDR3aa: CASSEKGGTGALVLTF
CDR3nt: TGTGCCAGCAGTGAAAAAGGGGGAACTGGGGCCTTGGTCCTGACTTTC

d_gene: .
abundance: .
j_gene: TRBJ2-2
v_gene: TRBV19
CDR3aa: CASSFEAVWGGELFF
CDR3nt: TGTGCCAGTAGTTTTGAGGCGGTATGGGGCGGGGAGCTGTTTTTT

d_gene: TRBD2
abundance: .
j_gene: TRBJ2-1
v_gene: TRBV28
CDR3aa: CASSSGTSRNEQFF
CDR3nt: TGTGCCAGCAGTTCCGGGACTAGTAGGAATGAGCAGTTCTTC

d_gene: .
abundance: .
j_gene: TRBJ1-2
v_gene: TRBV29-1
CDR3aa: CSVVLGNGYTF
CDR3nt: TGCAGTGTTGTTTTGGGGAACGGCTACACCTTC

d_gene: .
abundance: .
j_gene: TRBJ1-1
v_gene: TRBV11-2
CDR3aa: CASSSSSGWNTEAFF
CDR3nt: TGTGCCAGCAGCTCATCATCGGGTTGGAACACTGAAGCTTTCTTT

d_gene: TRBD2
abundance: .
j_gene: TRBJ2-7
v_gene: TRBV5-1
CDR3aa: CASSSTSGSYEQYF
CDR3nt: TGCGCCAGCAGCTCGACTAGCGGGAGCTACGAGCAGTACTTC

d_gene: TRBD1
abundance: .
j_gene: TRBJ2-7
v_gene: TRBV6-2/TRBV6-3
CDR3aa: CASSYPTGAGYEQYF
CDR3nt: TGTGCCAGCAGTTACCCCACAGGGGCCGGCTACGAGCAGTACTTC

d_gene: TRBD1
abundance: .
j_gene: TRBJ1-2
v_gene: TRBV6-1
CDR3aa: CASSRQGQDYRYTF
CDR3nt: TGTGCCAGCAGCCGACAGGGTCAAGACTATCGCTACACCTTC

d_gene: .
abundance: .
j_gene: TRBJ2-6
v_gene: TRBV5-1
CDR3aa: CASSLDPTGANVLTF
CDR3nt: TGCGCCAGCAGCTTGGACCCGACTGGGGCCAACGTCCTGACTTTC

d_gene: .
abundance: medium-sized
j_gene: TRBJ1-6
v_gene: TRBV2
CDR3aa: CASSEPGEPFSPLHF
CDR3nt: TGTGCCAGCAGTGAACCAGGGGAGCCCTTTTCACCCCTCCACTTT

d_gene: .
abundance: .
j_gene: TRBJ2-1
v_gene: TRBV9
CDR3aa: CASSVVAAGNEQFF
CDR3nt: TGTGCCAGCAGCGTAGTAGCGGCAGGGAATGAGCAGTTCTTC

d_gene: TRBD1
abundance: .
j_gene: TRBJ1-5
v_gene: TRBV5-1
CDR3aa: CASSVGTDMDQPQHF
CDR3nt: TGCGCCAGCAGCGTCGGGACAGATATGGATCAGCCCCAGCATTTT

d_gene: TRBD1
abundance: large
j_gene: TRBJ1-2
v_gene: TRBV2
CDR3aa: CASRGTRGQSEVYGYTF
CDR3nt: TGTGCCAGCAGGGGGACAAGGGGACAGTCGGAAGTCTATGGCTACACCTTC

d_gene: .
abundance: .
j_gene: TRBJ2-2
v_gene: TRBV20-1
CDR3aa: CSARPDTGELFF
CDR3nt: TGCAGTGCTAGACCCGACACCGGGGAGCTGTTTTTT

d_gene: .
abundance: few
j_gene: TRBJ1-1
v_gene: TRBV6-2/TRBV6-3
CDR3aa: CASSPSGNTEAFF
CDR3nt: TGTGCCAGCAGTCCCTCAGGGAACACTGAAGCTTTCTTT

d_gene: TRBD2
abundance: few
j_gene: TRBJ2-7
v_gene: TRBV5-1
CDR3aa: CASSKGLAGYEQYF
CDR3nt: TGCGCCAGCAGCAAGGGACTAGCGGGGTACGAGCAGTACTTC

d_gene: TRBD1
abundance: .
j_gene: TRBJ2-3
v_gene: TRBV11-2
CDR3aa: CASSLFGTDTDTQYF
CDR3nt: TGTGCCAGCAGCTTATTCGGGACAGACACAGATACGCAGTATTTT

d_gene: .
abundance: .
j_gene: TRBJ1-5
v_gene: TRBV20-1
CDR3aa: CSAGRQPQHF
CDR3nt: TGCAGTGCCGGGCGGCAGCCCCAGCATTTT